This TCR beta chain emerged from a study of T-cell memory formation after mild COVID-19. As concerns this clonotype: What it recognizes is unknown.

Trimming cost V 2 bases and J 4 bases, with 12 bases left between them. Germline CDR1 and CDR2: SGHRS and YFSETQ. CDR3 size: 14 residues. Findings and caveats of the study: Memory cells collected pre-infection included some clones that later responded, suggesting cross-reactive memory joined.

TCRdb re-derived calls from the 5' RACE reads in MiXCR, one entry per CDR3 protein. The data contain 310,000 or so distinct CDR3 sequences, 15% of them singletons. This receptor was taken from a man aged 18 to 29 who had mild COVID-19 (a few samples of this study predate the infection). Cell type and time point are not known. This chain joins TRBV5-1 and TRBJ1-1, with D possibly TRBD1 on 5 matching bases. The sequencing input was PBMCs or a T cell subset sorted from them (not recorded which). CDR3 nucleotide sequence: TGCGCCAGCAGCTTTGGGGCCCCGCTCACTGAAGCTTTCTTT. Translation gives CASSFGAPLTEAFF.